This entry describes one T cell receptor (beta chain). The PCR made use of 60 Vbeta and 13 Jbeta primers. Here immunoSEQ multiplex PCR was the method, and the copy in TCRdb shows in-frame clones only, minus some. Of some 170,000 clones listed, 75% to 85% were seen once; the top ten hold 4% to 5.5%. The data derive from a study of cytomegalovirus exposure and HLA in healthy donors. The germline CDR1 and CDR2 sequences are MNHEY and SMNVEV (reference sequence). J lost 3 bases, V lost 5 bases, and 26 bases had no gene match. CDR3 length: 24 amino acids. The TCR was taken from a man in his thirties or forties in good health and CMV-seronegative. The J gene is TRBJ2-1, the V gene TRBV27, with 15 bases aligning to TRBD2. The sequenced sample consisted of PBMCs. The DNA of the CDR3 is TGTGCCAGCAGTAACAGACGCAGGGTTTCTCCGGGACTAGCGGGAGGTTCCTTCTACAATGAGCAGTTCTTC. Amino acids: CASSNRRRVSPGLAGGSFYNEQFF.